The 14 T cell receptor beta chains in this list originate from one sample, sequenced in a study of shared clonotypes between healthy human individuals. Method: immunoSEQ multiplex PCR; TCRdb's copy keeps in-frame clones and lacks some. This sample has 550,000 to 850,000 clones; about 74% occur once, and the top ten carry over 1.5%. Sample: memory CD4+ T cells sorted from blood. The subset here: CD45RA-negative fraction. All receptors derive from a woman aged 30 to 39 in good health.

This clone was found a few times. This chain connects TRBV9 to TRBJ2-1; 12 bases are shared with TRBD1. The CDR3 extends over 16 amino acids. Trimming removed 4 bases from V and 13 bases from J; junction bases left unmatched: 15. Germline V gives CDR1 SGDLS, CDR2 YYNGEE. Here the CDR3 DNA reads TGTGCCAGCAGCCCCCCGGGGGACAGGGGGCAATTTGATCAGTTCTTC. Amino acid sequence: CASSPPGDRGQFDQFF.

This clone has a handful of counts. The J gene is TRBJ2-7, the V gene TRBV5-1; weak D call: TRBD1 (6 bases). The germline gives CDR1 SGHRS, CDR2 YFSETQ. The CDR3 runs 15 residues. V was pared by 4 bases and J by 5 bases, with 19 bases between. Here the CDR3 reads CASSPGLKPGDEQYF. The CDR3 DNA reads as TGCGCCAGCAGCCCAGGACTCAAACCAGGGGACGAGCAGTACTTC.

The chain couples TRBV4-1 to TRBJ2-2, with a possible D match to TRBD1 (7 bases). The V gene lost 2 bases and the J gene lost 1 base, with 23 bases spanning the gap. Germline loops: CDR1 MGHRA, CDR2 YSYEKL. The length of the CDR3 is 20 residues. The CDR3 loop is CASSQSPWDSRGLNTGELFF. The CDR3 nucleotides are TGCGCCAGCAGCCAATCCCCGTGGGACAGTCGGGGGTTGAACACCGGGGAGCTGTTTTTT.

This chain joins TRBV2 and TRBJ2-7; D ambiguous. The V gene's germline CDR1 is SNHLY and CDR2 FYNNEI. Trimming shortened V by 6 bases and J by 0 bases, and 6 bases separated the two germline ends. The CDR3 is 12 residues long. CDR3 DNA sequence: TGTGCCAGCAGGGACGACTCCTACGAGCAGTACTTC. It yields the protein CASRDDSYEQYF.

The genes are TRBV7-2 and TRBJ2-1, with 13 bases aligning to TRBD2. V lost 6 bases to trimming and J lost 7 bases; unmatched junction nucleotides: 6. The CDR3 sequence is 15 residues long. Per the germline V gene, CDR1 is SGHTA and CDR2 is FQGNSA. Written as DNA, the CDR3 is TGTGCCAGCAGACCCGGACTAGCGGGAGTTAATGAGCAGTTCTTC. It translates to CASRPGLAGVNEQFF.

The V gene is TRBV30, the J gene TRBJ1-5; possibly TRBD1 for D (5 bases). The ends were cut back, 1 base at V and 8 bases at J, with 18 bases in the middle. The CDR3 extends over 15 amino acids. The germline V gene has CDR1 GTSNPN and CDR2 SVGIG (reference sequence). This CDR3 is CAWSGMEGTRKPQHF. The CDR3 DNA reads TGTGCCTGGAGTGGAATGGAAGGGACGAGGAAGCCCCAGCATTTT.

This chain connects TRBV2 to TRBJ1-5, with unresolved D. The CDR3 spans 14 residues. Germline-derived CDR1 and CDR2 are SNHLY and FYNNEI. Trimming removed 6 bases from V and 1 base from J, with 10 bases in between. CDR3 coding DNA: TGTGCCAGCAGGGTAGACGGGAGCAATCAGCCCCAGCATTTT. This translates into CASRVDGSNQPQHF.

The chain uses TRBV29-1 and TRBJ2-2; 12 bases match TRBD2. The germline V gene has CDR1 SQVTM and CDR2 ANQGSEA. This CDR3 spans 15 amino acids. J was trimmed by 5 bases and V by 5 bases; bases with no gene match: 6. The CDR3 region is CSVITGLAGTGELFF. The DNA of the CDR3 is TGCAGCGTTATAACCGGACTAGCGGGAACCGGGGAGCTGTTTTTT.

This clone has a handful of counts. The same CDR3 can be traced to other DNA sequences in this sample. The rearrangement joins TRBV18 to TRBJ2-6; D not certain. The germline V and J ends were trimmed by 5 bases and 1 base, with 3 bases remaining between them. This CDR3 region has 13 residues. Germline V gene lookup returns CDR1 KGHSH and CDR2 LQKENI. The DNA for the CDR3 is TGTGCCAGCTCATCATCTGGGGCCAACGTCCTGACTTTC. This encodes CASSSSGANVLTF.

This clone was seen many times. V gene TRBV7-9 combines with J gene TRBJ2-3; D call uncertain. Germline CDR1 is SEHNR and CDR2 is FQNEAQ (reference sequence). This CDR3 spans 12 amino acids. With 8 bases removed from V and 2 bases from J, the gap between germline ends came to 8 bases. The CDR3 DNA reads as TGTGCCAGCCATTTGGTCACAGATACGCAGTATTTT. It encodes CASHLVTDTQYF.

The V gene is TRBV19, the J gene TRBJ1-2, with D unclear. V gave up 5 bases and J gave up 3 bases, with 10 bases separating them. This CDR3 contains 13 residues. The germline gives CDR1 LNHDA, CDR2 SQIVND (reference sequence). CDR3 in amino acids: CASSSNRHYGYTF. Here the CDR3 DNA reads TGTGCCAGTAGTTCAAACAGACACTATGGCTACACCTTC.

This clone was seen only a few times. The chain couples TRBV21-1 to TRBJ1-1; TRBD1, the table's D call, lacks a check against the DNA. TRBV21-1 is classified as a pseudogene. The length of the CDR3 is 15 residues. In nucleotides, the CDR3 is TGTGCCAGCAGCAAAAGGGGGACAGGACCCTTCGAGACTTTCTTT. This translates into CASSKRGTGPFETFF.

In its sample, this clone was seen once. J is TRBJ2-1 and V is TRBV5-1; D might be TRBD2 (5 bases). Germline V gives CDR1 SGHRS, CDR2 YFSETQ. This CDR3 has 14 residues. V gave up 6 bases and J gave up 4 bases, with 14 bases separating them. For the CDR3, the DNA is TGCGCCAGCACCTGGGTCGGGATTTACAATGAGCAGTTCTTC. It specifies CASTWVGIYNEQFF.

This clone was recorded a few times. The CDR3 nucleotides read TGCGCCAGCAGCTCGGAGTTCAAAGCTTTCTTT. It translates to CASSSEFKAFF. This chain connects TRBV5-1 to TRBJ1-1, with no clear D. Germline V lookup: CDR1 SGHRS, CDR2 YFSETQ. V was pared by 3 bases and J by 9 bases, with 9 bases between. The CDR3 is 11 amino acids.